This is a list of T cell receptor beta chains from one sample in a study of blood T cell repertoires in COVID-19. Profiled with immunoSEQ multiplex PCR; TCRdb holds only in-frame clones, not every one. In the table there are about 100,000 clones, around 80% of which are singletons. The sequenced material came from peripheral blood. The receptors were sampled from a man in his 70s with active or convalescent COVID-19. Both conserved end residues are part of each CDR3. D genes are given only for firm matches. Size is stated for part of the rows, as once, few or many counts, or as a class when the clone is expanded.

v_gene	abundance	j_gene	d_gene	CDR3nt	CDR3aa
TRBV19	-	TRBJ1-2	TRBD1	TGTGCCAGTAGTCCTTTCCGGGACAGGGGGCGCGACTATGGCTACACCTTC	CASSPFRDRGRDYGYTF
TRBV30	few	TRBJ1-2	-	TGTGCCTGGAGGAGGCTGGAGGGTGGGTCTGGCTACACCTTC	CAWRRLEGGSGYTF
TRBV10-3	once	TRBJ1-2	TRBD1	TGTGCCACTCCCGGGACAGGGGGGGGTGGCTACACCTTC	CATPGTGGGGYTF
TRBV6-6	-	TRBJ1-3	-	TGTGCCAGCAGTTCCCCCATGGGGGCGGGAAACACCATATATTTT	CASSSPMGAGNTIYF
TRBV5-4	-	TRBJ1-2	TRBD1	TGTGCCAGCAGCTTAGCAGGGACAGGGGGCCTCTTGAGCGGCTACACCTTC	CASSLAGTGGLLSGYTF
TRBV5-6	-	TRBJ1-1	-	TGTGCCAGCAGCTCTCCGGACTCTGAAGCTTTCTTT	CASSSPDSEAFF
TRBV7-9	-	TRBJ2-1	TRBD2	TGTGCCAGCAGTCCGACTAGCGATGAGCAGTTCTTC	CASSPTSDEQFF
TRBV7-2	-	TRBJ2-3	TRBD2	TGTGCCAGCAGCTTAGTTGCGGGGGGGCGTAGCGCCAGCACAGATACGCAGTATTTT	CASSLVAGGRSASTDTQYF
TRBV7-9	-	TRBJ1-2	-	TGTGCCAGCACCCTATTACAGGGCCCAGGGGATGGCTACACCTTC	CASTLLQGPGDGYTF
TRBV6-5	-	TRBJ1-5	-	TGTGCCAGCAGTCTGACTTCGTATAGCAATCAGCCCCAGCATTTT	CASSLTSYSNQPQHF
TRBV19	-	TRBJ1-4	TRBD1	TGTGCCAGTAACGACAGGGGGGACGAAAAACTGTTTTTT	CASNDRGDEKLFF
TRBV18	-	TRBJ1-2	-	TGTGCCAGCCAGGACGGGATCGACTATGGCTACACCTTC	CASQDGIDYGYTF
TRBV7-8	-	TRBJ2-7	TRBD2	TGTGCCAGCAGCTTCTTGGGAGCGGGAGGGCCCTACGAGCAGTACTTC	CASSFLGAGGPYEQYF
TRBV19	-	TRBJ2-5	TRBD2	TGTGCCAGTAGTCACGCTAGCGGGGGGAACCAAGAGACCCAGTACTTC	CASSHASGGNQETQYF
TRBV6-5	-	TRBJ1-2	TRBD1	TGTGCCAGCAACCGGGACAGGGGGTGGTATGGCTACACCTTC	CASNRDRGWYGYTF
TRBV5-1	-	TRBJ1-4	-	TGCGCCAGCAGCGACGACCCCTCTAACACACGGGGGCTGTTTTTT	CASSDDPSNTRGLFF
TRBV18	-	TRBJ2-7	TRBD2	TGTGCCAGCTCATCCCTAGCGGGAGGGCCTCTCGAGCAGTACTTC	CASSSLAGGPLEQYF
TRBV7-9	-	TRBJ2-5	TRBD1	TGTGCCAGCAGCCTAGGACAGGGCGACCTTCAAGAGACCCAGTACTTC	CASSLGQGDLQETQYF
TRBV13	-	TRBJ2-2	TRBD2	TGTGCCAGCAGCCCGCCGGGACTAGCGGGGGGGAACACCGGGGAGCTGTTTTTT	CASSPPGLAGGNTGELFF
TRBV25-1	once	TRBJ2-7	TRBD2	TGTGCCAGCAGCGACCAACTAGCGGGATTCTCCTACGAGCAGTACTTC	CASSDQLAGFSYEQYF
TRBV18	-	TRBJ1-3	TRBD1	TGTGCCAGCTCACGGGACAGGGATGCGGGAAACACCATATATTTT	CASSRDRDAGNTIYF
TRBV28	-	TRBJ2-7	TRBD2	TGTGCCAGCAGTTTGGGCGGGAGCTCCTACGAGCAGTACTTC	CASSLGGSSYEQYF
TRBV5-1	-	TRBJ1-3	TRBD1	TGCGCCAGCAGCTTAGGGACAGGCTCTGGAAACACCATATATTTT	CASSLGTGSGNTIYF
TRBV10-2	-	TRBJ2-7	-	TGCGCCAGCACCCCATTGGGAGGCGGGAACATCGAGCAGTACTTC	CASTPLGGGNIEQYF
TRBV2	-	TRBJ1-6	TRBD1	TGTGCCGGGGGAATGGGACAGGGGTCACCCCTCCACTTT	CAGGMGQGSPLHF
TRBV15	-	TRBJ2-7	TRBD1	TGTGCCACCAGCAGAGGTGCCCCGGGACAGCCCTACGAGCAGTACTTC	CATSRGAPGQPYEQYF
TRBV29-1	-	TRBJ2-7	TRBD2	TGCAGCGTTCTGGTAAGCGGGAGTTACGAGCAGTACTTC	CSVLVSGSYEQYF
TRBV5-5	-	TRBJ1-3	-	TGTGCCAGCAGCTACTTACAGGGAGCGTACGGAAACACCATATATTTT	CASSYLQGAYGNTIYF
TRBV6-5	-	TRBJ2-3	-	TGTGCCAGCAGCCAGGGCGCTAGCACAGATACGCAGTATTTT	CASSQGASTDTQYF
TRBV6-5	once	TRBJ2-5	TRBD2	TGTGCCAGCAGTTTGCAACTAGCGGGAGAGACCCAGTACTTC	CASSLQLAGETQYF
TRBV28	-	TRBJ1-2	-	TGTGCCATCAGAGGACAGCTTAACTATGGCTACACCTTC	CAIRGQLNYGYTF
TRBV9	-	TRBJ2-2	TRBD1	TGTGCCAGCAGCGTAGGCTCCGGGACAGGGCTTAGAACCGGGGAGCTGTTTTTT	CASSVGSGTGLRTGELFF
TRBV6-5	-	TRBJ2-5	-	TGTGCCAGCAGGCGGGACCCTCCGGGGGCCCAGTACTTC	CASRRDPPGAQYF
TRBV7-8	-	TRBJ2-7	TRBD1	TGTGCCAGCAGCTGGGCAGGGGGTACGTACGAGCAGTACTTC	CASSWAGGTYEQYF
TRBV3-1/TRBV3-2	-	TRBJ1-2	-	TGTGCCAGCAGCCAAGCAGGGGTAAGCTACACCTTC	CASSQAGVSYTF
TRBV3-1/TRBV3-2	-	TRBJ1-2	TRBD1	TGTGCCAGCAGTGACAGGGAGCGCTATGGCTACACCTTC	CASSDRERYGYTF
TRBV6-2/TRBV6-3	few	TRBJ2-1	-	TGTGCCAGCAGTCCCCTCGGGTACAATGAGCAGTTCTTC	CASSPLGYNEQFF
TRBV5-1	-	TRBJ2-1	-	TGCGCCAGCAGCTTAGACCAGGGGTCCTACAATGAGCAGTTCTTC	CASSLDQGSYNEQFF
TRBV5-1	-	TRBJ2-2	-	TGCGCCAGCAGGCCCAGGGTAGACGGGGAGCTGTTTTTT	CASRPRVDGELFF
TRBV12-3/TRBV12-4	-	TRBJ2-2	-	TGTGCCAGCAGCTGGGGACACCCCGGGGAGCTGTTTTTT	CASSWGHPGELFF
TRBV9	-	TRBJ2-1	TRBD2	TGTGCCAGCAGCGGGACTAGCGCCTACAATGAGCAGTTCTTC	CASSGTSAYNEQFF
TRBV10-3	-	TRBJ1-2	-	TGTGCCATCAGTGTTGGAGGGGGCTACACCTTC	CAISVGGGYTF
TRBV18	-	TRBJ1-1	TRBD1	TGTGCCAGCTCAACCGGACAGGACACTGAAGCTTTCTTT	CASSTGQDTEAFF
TRBV5-5	-	TRBJ1-5	-	TGTGCCAGCACCTGGGGGGGGTCATGGAATCAGCCCCAGCATTTT	CASTWGGSWNQPQHF
TRBV30	once	TRBJ1-5	-	TGTGCCTGGAGGCAGGGGCTCAATCAGCCCCAGCATTTT	CAWRQGLNQPQHF
TRBV6-5	once	TRBJ1-4	-	TGTGCCAGCAGGACAGGAAATAATGAAAAACTGTTTTTT	CASRTGNNEKLFF
TRBV6-5	-	TRBJ1-2	-	TGTGCCAGCAGTCATAGGGAAAGGGGCTATGGCTACACCTTC	CASSHRERGYGYTF
TRBV5-1	once	TRBJ1-3	-	TGCGCCAGCAGCTTGGATACGGGGTTAGGAAACACCATATATTTT	CASSLDTGLGNTIYF
TRBV5-1	-	TRBJ1-1	TRBD1	TGCGCCAGCAGCTTCCTAGAATATGAAGGGACAGTGGACACTGAAGCTTTCTTT	CASSFLEYEGTVDTEAFF
TRBV18	-	TRBJ2-7	-	TGTGCCAGCTCACCTCCCGGACAGTTGATGTGGGAGCAGTACTTC	CASSPPGQLMWEQYF
TRBV9	-	TRBJ2-5	-	TGTGCCACCAACGACGGGATCCAAGAGACCCAGTACTTC	CATNDGIQETQYF
TRBV10-3	-	TRBJ1-2	TRBD1	TGTGCCATTGGACAGGGAAACTATGGCTACACCTTC	CAIGQGNYGYTF
TRBV11-2	-	TRBJ1-5	-	TGTGCCAGCAGCCCCGGACAGTATCAGCCCCAGCATTTT	CASSPGQYQPQHF
TRBV2	-	TRBJ1-2	-	TGTGCCAGCAGCCTCACCGACGACAGGTCTGGTGGCTACACCTTC	CASSLTDDRSGGYTF
TRBV11-1	-	TRBJ2-6	TRBD1	TGTGCCAGCAGCTTAGATCGGACAGGTGGGGCCAACGTCCTGACTTTC	CASSLDRTGGANVLTF